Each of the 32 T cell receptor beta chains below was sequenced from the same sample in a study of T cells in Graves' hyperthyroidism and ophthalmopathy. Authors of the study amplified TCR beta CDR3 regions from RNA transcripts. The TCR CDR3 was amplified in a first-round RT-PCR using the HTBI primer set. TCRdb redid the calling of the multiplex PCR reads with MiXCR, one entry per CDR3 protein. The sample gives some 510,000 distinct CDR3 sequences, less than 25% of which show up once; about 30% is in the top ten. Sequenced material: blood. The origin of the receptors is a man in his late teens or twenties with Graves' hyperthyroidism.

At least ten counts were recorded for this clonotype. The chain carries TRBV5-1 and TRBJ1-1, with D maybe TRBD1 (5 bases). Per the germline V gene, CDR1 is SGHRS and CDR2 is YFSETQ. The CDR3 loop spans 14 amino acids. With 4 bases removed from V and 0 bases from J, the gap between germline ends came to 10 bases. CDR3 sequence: CASSPDKLNTEAFF. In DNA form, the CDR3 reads TGCGCCAGCAGCCCGGACAAGTTGAACACTGAAGCTTTCTTT.

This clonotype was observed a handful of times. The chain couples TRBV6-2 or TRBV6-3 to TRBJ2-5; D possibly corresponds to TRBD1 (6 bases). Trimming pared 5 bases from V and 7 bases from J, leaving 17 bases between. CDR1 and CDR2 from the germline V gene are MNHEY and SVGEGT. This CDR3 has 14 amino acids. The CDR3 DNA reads TGTGCCAGCAGTAGCCACAGGGAAAGAGGGACCCAGTACTTC. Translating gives CASSSHRERGTQYF.

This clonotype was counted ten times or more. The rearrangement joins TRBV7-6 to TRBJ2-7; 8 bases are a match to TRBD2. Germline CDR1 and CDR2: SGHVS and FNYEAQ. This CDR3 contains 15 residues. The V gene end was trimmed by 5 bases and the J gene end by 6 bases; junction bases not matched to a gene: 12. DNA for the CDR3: TGTGCCAGCAGCGGTGGGGATAGCGGGACCTTCGAGCAGTACTTC. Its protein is CASSGGDSGTFEQYF.

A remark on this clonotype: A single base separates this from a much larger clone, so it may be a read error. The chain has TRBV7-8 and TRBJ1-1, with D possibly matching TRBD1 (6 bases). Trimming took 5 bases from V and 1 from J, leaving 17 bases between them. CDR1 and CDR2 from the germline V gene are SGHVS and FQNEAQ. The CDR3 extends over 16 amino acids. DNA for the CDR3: TGTGCCAGCAGCCCATGGGACACATACCCGAACACTGAAGCTTTCTTT. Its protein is CASSPWDTYPNTEAFF.

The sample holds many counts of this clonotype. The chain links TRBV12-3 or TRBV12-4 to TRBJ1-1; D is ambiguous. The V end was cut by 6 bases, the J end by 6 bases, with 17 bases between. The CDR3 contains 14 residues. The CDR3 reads CASSRSDLDAEAFF. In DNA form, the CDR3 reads TGTGCCAGCAGCCGCTCTGACCTGGACGCTGAAGCTTTCTTT.

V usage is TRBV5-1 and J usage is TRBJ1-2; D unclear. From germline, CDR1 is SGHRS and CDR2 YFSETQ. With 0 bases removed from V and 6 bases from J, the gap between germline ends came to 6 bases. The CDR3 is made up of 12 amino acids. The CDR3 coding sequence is TGCGCCAGCAGCTTGGCACAGAATGGCTACACCTTC. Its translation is CASSLAQNGYTF.

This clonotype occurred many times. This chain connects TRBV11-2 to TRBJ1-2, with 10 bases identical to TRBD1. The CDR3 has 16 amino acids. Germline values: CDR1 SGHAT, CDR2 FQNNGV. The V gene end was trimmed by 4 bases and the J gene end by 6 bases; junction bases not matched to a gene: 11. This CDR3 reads CASSSLRGQGPHGYTF. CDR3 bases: TGTGCCAGCAGCTCGCTGAGGGGACAGGGGCCGCATGGCTACACCTTC.

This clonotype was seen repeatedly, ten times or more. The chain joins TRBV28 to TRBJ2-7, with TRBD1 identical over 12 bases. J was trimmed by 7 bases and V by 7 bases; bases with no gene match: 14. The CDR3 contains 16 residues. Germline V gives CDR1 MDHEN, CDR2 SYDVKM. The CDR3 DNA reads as TGTGCCAGCAATAACAGGAGGGGACAGGGGGCAAGGGAGCAGTACTTC. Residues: CASNNRRGQGAREQYF. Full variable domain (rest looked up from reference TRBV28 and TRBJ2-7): DVKVTQSSRYLVKRTGEKVFLECVQDMDHENMFWYRQDPGLGLRLIYFSYDVKMKEKGDIPEGYSVSREKKERFSLILESASTNQTSMYLCASNNRRGQGAREQYFGPGTRLTVT.

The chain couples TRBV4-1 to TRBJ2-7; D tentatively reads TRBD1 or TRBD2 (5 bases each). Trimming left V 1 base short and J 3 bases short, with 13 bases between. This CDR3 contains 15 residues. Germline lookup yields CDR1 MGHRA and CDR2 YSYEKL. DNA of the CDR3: TGCGCCAGCAGCCAAGGTCCGGGACGGAACTACGAGCAGTACTTC. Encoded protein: CASSQGPGRNYEQYF.

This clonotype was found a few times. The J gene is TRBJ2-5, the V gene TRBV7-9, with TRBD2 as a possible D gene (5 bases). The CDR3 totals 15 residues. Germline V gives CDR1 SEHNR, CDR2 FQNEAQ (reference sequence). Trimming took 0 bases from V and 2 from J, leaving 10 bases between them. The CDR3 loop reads CASSLAVGGQETQYF. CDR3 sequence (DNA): TGTGCCAGCAGCTTAGCGGTAGGCGGGCAAGAGACCCAGTACTTC.

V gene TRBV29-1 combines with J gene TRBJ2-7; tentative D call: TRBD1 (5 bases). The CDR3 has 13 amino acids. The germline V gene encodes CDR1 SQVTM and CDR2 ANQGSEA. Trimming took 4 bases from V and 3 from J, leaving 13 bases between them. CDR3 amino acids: CSVVPDGHYEQYF. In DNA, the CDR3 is TGCAGCGTTGTCCCGGACGGACACTACGAGCAGTACTTC.

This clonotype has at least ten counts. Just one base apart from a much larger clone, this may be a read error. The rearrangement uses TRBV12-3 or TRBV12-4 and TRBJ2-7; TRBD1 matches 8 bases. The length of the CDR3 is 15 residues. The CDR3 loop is CASSLEGTGAYGQYF. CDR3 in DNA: TGTGCCAGCAGTTTAGAGGGGACAGGTGCCTACGGGCAGTACTTC.

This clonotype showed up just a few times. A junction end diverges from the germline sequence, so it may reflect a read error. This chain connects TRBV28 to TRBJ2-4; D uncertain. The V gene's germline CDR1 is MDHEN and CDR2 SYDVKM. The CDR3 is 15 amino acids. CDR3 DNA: TGTGCCATCAGTACTTATCCACTGGCCAAAAACATTCAGTACTTC. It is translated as CAISTYPLAKNIQYF. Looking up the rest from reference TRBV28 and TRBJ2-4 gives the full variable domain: DVKVTQSSRYLVKRTGEKVFLECVQDMDHENMFWYRQDPGLGLRLIYFSYDVKMKEKGDIPEGYSVSREKKERFSLILESASTNQTSMYLCAISTYPLAKNIQYFGAGTRLSVL.

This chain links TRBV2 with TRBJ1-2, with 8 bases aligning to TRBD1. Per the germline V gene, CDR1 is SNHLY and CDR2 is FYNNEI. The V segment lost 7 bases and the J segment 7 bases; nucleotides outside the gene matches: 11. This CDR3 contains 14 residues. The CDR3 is CASTSGQGAVGYTF. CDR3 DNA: TGTGCCAGCACCTCGGGGCAGGGGGCGGTTGGCTACACCTTC.

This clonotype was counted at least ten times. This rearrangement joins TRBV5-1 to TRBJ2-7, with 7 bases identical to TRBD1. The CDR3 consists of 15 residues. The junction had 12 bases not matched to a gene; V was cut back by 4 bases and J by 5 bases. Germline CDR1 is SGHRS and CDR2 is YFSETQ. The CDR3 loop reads CASSNAFFDRDEQYF. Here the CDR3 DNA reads TGCGCCAGCAGCAACGCCTTCTTCGACAGGGACGAGCAGTACTTC.

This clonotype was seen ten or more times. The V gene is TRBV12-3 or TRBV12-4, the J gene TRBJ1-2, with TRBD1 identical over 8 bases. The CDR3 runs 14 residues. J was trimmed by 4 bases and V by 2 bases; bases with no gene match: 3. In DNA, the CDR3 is TGTGCCAGCAGTTTAAAGGGGACAGGCTATGGCTACACCTTC. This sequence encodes CASSLKGTGYGYTF.

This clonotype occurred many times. The CDR3, as DNA: TGTGCCAGCAGCGAGGGGATCAAACTCACAGATACGCAGTATTTT. It specifies CASSEGIKLTDTQYF. The V call is TRBV9, the J call TRBJ2-3, with D possibly being TRBD1 (5 bases). Germline V lookup: CDR1 SGDLS, CDR2 YYNGEE. With 3 bases removed from V and 2 bases from J, the gap between germline ends came to 13 bases. There are 15 residues in the CDR3.

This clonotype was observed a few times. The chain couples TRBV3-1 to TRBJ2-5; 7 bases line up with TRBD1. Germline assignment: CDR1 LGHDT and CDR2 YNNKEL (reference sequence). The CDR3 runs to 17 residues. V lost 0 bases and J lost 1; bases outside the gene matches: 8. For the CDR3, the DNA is TGTGCCAGCAGCCAAGATGCAGGGGGAGCAGTCCAAGAGACCCAGTACTTC. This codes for CASSQDAGGAVQETQYF.

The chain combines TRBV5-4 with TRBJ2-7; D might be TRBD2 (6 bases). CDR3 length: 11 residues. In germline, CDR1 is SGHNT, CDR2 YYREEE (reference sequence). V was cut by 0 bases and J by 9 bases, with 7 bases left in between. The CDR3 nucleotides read TGTGCCAGCAGCTTGGGGGGAGGGCAGTACTTC. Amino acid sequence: CASSLGGGQYF.

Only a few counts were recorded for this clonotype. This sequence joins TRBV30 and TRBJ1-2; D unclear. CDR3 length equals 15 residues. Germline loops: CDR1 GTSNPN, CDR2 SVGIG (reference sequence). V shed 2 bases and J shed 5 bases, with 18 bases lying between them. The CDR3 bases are TGTGCCTGGAGTCGAGACGGAGAAATTCGATATGGCTACACCTTC. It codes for CAWSRDGEIRYGYTF.

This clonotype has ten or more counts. The CDR3 loop is CASTAGDSNYGYTF. The DNA for the CDR3 is TGCGCCAGCACCGCCGGGGACAGTAACTATGGCTACACCTTC. The rearrangement uses TRBV5-1 and TRBJ1-2, with 7 nucleotides matching TRBD1. Looked up from germline, CDR1 is SGHRS and CDR2 is YFSETQ. V trimming: 6 bases; J trimming: 1 base; junction bases outside the gene matches: 6. The CDR3 runs 14 residues.

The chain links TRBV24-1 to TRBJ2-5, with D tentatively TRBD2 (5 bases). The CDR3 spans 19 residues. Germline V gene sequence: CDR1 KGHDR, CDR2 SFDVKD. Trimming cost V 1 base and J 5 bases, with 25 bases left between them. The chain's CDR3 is CATSDFEVRADGRRETQYF. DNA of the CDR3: TGTGCCACCAGTGATTTTGAGGTTAGAGCGGACGGACGCCGGGAGACCCAGTACTTC.

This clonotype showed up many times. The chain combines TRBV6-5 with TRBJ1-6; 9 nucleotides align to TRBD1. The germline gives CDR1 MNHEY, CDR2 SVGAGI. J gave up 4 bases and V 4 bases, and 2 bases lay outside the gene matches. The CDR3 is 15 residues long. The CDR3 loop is CASSSQGAYNSPLHF. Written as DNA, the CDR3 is TGTGCCAGCAGTTCACAGGGGGCTTATAATTCACCCCTCCACTTT.

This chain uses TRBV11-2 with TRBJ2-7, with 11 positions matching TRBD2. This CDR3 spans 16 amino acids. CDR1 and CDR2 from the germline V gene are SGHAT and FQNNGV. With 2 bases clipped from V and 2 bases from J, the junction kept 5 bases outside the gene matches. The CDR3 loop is CASSLPTSGGTYEQYF. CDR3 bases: TGTGCCAGCAGCTTACCTACTAGCGGGGGCACCTACGAGCAGTACTTC.

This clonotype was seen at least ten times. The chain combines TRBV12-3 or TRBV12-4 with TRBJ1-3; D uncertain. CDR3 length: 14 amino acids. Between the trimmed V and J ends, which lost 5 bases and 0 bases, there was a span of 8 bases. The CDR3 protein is CASSAISSGNTIYF. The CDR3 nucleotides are TGTGCCAGCAGTGCAATAAGCTCTGGAAACACCATATATTTT.

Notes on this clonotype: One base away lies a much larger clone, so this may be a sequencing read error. CDR3 in amino acids: CASRPRGGGRYQGTQYF. The CDR3 DNA follows: TGTGCCAGCCGGCCCCGGGGCGGCGGGAGGTACCAAGGGACCCAGTACTTC. The rearrangement joins TRBV6-1 to TRBJ2-5, with 8 bases lining up with TRBD2. The CDR3 spans 17 residues. Germline V lookup: CDR1 MNHNS, CDR2 SASEGT.

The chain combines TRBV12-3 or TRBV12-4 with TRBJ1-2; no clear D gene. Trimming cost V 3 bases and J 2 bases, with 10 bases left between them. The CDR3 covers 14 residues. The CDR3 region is CASSLVRVNYGYTF. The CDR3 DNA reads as TGTGCCAGCAGTTTGGTTCGGGTGAACTATGGCTACACCTTC.

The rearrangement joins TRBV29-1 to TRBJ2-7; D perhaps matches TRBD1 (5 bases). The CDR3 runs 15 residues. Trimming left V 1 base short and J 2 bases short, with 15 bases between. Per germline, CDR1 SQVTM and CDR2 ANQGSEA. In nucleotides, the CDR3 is TGCAGCGTTGAAGGGGCAGGGTACGAAACCTACGAGCAGTACTTC. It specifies CSVEGAGYETYEQYF.

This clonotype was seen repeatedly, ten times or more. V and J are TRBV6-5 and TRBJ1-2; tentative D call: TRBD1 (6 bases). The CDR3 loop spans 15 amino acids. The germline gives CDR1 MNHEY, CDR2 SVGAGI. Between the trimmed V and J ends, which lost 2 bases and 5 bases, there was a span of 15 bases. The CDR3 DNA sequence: TGTGCCAGCAGTTACGGGGGGGCGGTTAGGTATGGCTACACCTTC. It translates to CASSYGGAVRYGYTF.

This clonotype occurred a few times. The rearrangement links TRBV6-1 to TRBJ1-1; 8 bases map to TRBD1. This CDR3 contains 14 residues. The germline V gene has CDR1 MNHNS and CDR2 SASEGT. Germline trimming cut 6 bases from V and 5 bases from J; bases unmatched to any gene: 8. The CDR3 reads CASRPVGQVTEAFF. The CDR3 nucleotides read TGTGCCAGCAGACCGGTGGGACAGGTGACTGAAGCTTTCTTT.

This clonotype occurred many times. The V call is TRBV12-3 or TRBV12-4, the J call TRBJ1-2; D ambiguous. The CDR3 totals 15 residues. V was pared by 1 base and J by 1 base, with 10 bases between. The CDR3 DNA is TGTGCCAGCAGTTTAGTTCCGGGTAATAACTATGGCTACACCTTC. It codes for CASSLVPGNNYGYTF.

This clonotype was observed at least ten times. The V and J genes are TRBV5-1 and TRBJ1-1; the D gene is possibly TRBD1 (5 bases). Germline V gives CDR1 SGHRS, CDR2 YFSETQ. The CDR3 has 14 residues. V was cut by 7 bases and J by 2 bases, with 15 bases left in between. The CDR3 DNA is TGCGCCAGCTTCGTGGGGGGTACTAACACTGAAGCTTTCTTT. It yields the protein CASFVGGTNTEAFF. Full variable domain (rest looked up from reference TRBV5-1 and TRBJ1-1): KAGVTQTPRYLIKTRGQQVTLSCSPISGHRSVSWYQQTPGQGLQFLFEYFSETQRNKGNFPGRFSGRQFSNSRSEMNVSTLELGDSALYLCASFVGGTNTEAFFGQGTRLTVV.